This T cell receptor (beta chain) originates from a study of blood T cells in healthy people across ages. The germline gives CDR1 SGHDT, CDR2 YYEEEE. The V gene end was trimmed by 1 base and the J gene end by 5 bases; junction bases not matched to a gene: 3. The CDR3 length is 14 residues. Combining a sample-barcoded 5' primer with a J-beta primer mix, a second PCR ran for about 7 to 11 cycles. Using its own MiXCR run on the 5' RACE reads, TCRdb lists one record per CDR3 protein. Of 850,000 to 1,000,000 distinct CDR3 sequences listed, about 44% were seen once; the top ten hold around an eighth. The clonotype comes from a young man in good health. The sample taken for sequencing was blood. V usage is TRBV5-6 and J usage is TRBJ1-5, with TRBD1 matching over 7 bases. DNA of the CDR3: TGTGCCAGCAGCTTGCGACAGGGATATCAGCCCCAGCATTTT. It encodes CASSLRQGYQPQHF.